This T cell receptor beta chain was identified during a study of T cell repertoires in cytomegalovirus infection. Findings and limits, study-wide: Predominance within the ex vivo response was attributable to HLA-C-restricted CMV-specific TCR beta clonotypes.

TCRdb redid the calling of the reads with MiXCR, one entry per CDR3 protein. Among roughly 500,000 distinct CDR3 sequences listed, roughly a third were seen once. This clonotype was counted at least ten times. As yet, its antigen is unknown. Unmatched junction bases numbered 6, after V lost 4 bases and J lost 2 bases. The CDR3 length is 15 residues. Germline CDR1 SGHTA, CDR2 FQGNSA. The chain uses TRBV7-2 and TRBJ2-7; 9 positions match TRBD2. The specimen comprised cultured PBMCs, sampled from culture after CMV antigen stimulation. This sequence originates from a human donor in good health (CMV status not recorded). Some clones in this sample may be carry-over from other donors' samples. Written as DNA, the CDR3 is TGTGCCAGCAGCTGGGGGGCGGGAGGGCCCTACGAGCAGTACTTC. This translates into CASSWGAGGPYEQYF.